The 15 T cell receptor beta chains below all came from one sample that was sequenced in a study of blood T cells in healthy people across ages. A second PCR, run for about 6 to 12 cycles, used a sample-barcoded 5' primer plus a J-beta primer mix. Each CDR3 protein gets one entry after TCRdb re-called the 5' RACE reads with MiXCR. The repertoire consists of roughly 730,000 distinct CDR3 sequences, with about 61% occurring once and the leading ten covering roughly 26%. Sequencing was performed on blood. The receptors originated from a man between 40 and 49 years old in good health.

The rearrangement uses TRBV20-1 and TRBJ2-7; a possible D gene is TRBD1 (6 bases). CDR3 length: 15 amino acids. Trimming stripped 0 bases from V and 4 bases from J, with 16 bases between. Germline V CDR1 and CDR2: DFQATT, SNEGSKA (reference sequence). The CDR3 nucleotides are TGCAGTGCTAGAGATCAGGAGACAGGTCCGTACGAGCAGTACTTC. This encodes CSARDQETGPYEQYF.

CDR3 sequence (DNA): TGCAGCGTCTCGGAGGGCCTGGGGACTGAAGCTTTCTTT. This translates into CSVSEGLGTEAFF. V gene TRBV29-1 combines with J gene TRBJ1-1; D remains unclear. Germline lookup yields CDR1 SQVTM and CDR2 ANQGSEA. The V end lost 6 bases, the J end lost 5 bases, and 16 bases lay between the germline ends. CDR3 size: 13 residues.

This clonotype was seen once. The V call is TRBV28, the J call TRBJ2-1; D is perhaps TRBD2 (7 bases). Trimming removed 8 bases at V and 6 bases at J, with 17 bases between. Germline V lookup: CDR1 MDHEN, CDR2 SYDVKM. This CDR3 spans 14 amino acids. CDR3 sequence reads: CASAEGGLANEQFF. The CDR3 DNA reads TGTGCCAGCGCTGAGGGGGGGTTGGCCAATGAGCAGTTCTTC.

In its sample, this clonotype was seen a few times. The chain recombines TRBV5-1 with TRBJ2-3; no clear D. The germline V and J ends were trimmed by 2 bases and 0 bases, with 7 bases remaining between them. CDR1 is SGHRS and CDR2 is YFSETQ in the germline V gene. The CDR3 is made up of 14 amino acids. The CDR3 nucleotides read TGCGCCAGCAGCTTCCGGGCTAGCACAGATACGCAGTATTTT. The encoded protein is CASSFRASTDTQYF.

The chain has TRBV6-5 and TRBJ1-2; unclear D gene. CDR1 is MNHEY and CDR2 is SVGAGI in the germline V gene. V gave up 6 bases and J gave up 3 bases, with 20 bases separating them. The CDR3 runs to 16 residues. The CDR3 here is CASSRELRDSYYGYTF. CDR3 bases: TGTGCCAGCAGCCGTGAACTTAGGGATTCCTACTATGGCTACACCTTC.

In nucleotides, the CDR3 is TGTGCCAGCAGTTCACAGACAGGGGCTGTCTATGGCTACACCTTC. Translating gives CASSSQTGAVYGYTF. The chain recombines TRBV12-3 or TRBV12-4 with TRBJ1-2; 8 nucleotides align to TRBD1. Trimming took 4 bases from V and 4 from J; bases not matched to a gene: 8. This CDR3 has 15 amino acids.

There are many counts of this clonotype. This chain uses TRBV29-1 with TRBJ1-2; TRBD1 might be the D (5 bases). Germline V gene sequence: CDR1 SQVTM, CDR2 ANQGSEA. The CDR3 has 14 amino acids. Trimming took off 4 bases at V and 1 base at J, with 13 bases between the two ends. The CDR3 DNA sequence: TGCAGCGTTGGGACACAGCAAAGTAACTATGGCTACACCTTC. Protein sequence: CSVGTQQSNYGYTF.

As regards this clonotype: The CDR3 does not close with the conserved phenylalanine or tryptophan, likely indicating a read error. No DNA is shown, since the ends of the CDR3 on it are uncertain; the CDR3 is the one TCRdb lists. This chain links TRBV12-3 or TRBV12-4 with TRBJ2-3; the D segment call TRBD1 is taken from the table without a DNA check. The CDR3 sequence runs 16 residues, both termini included. CDR3 amino acids: CASSGFVGRTADTQYS.

The gene calls are TRBV6-5 and TRBJ2-1; 9 bases agree with TRBD2. Germline V lookup: CDR1 MNHEY, CDR2 SVGAGI. The CDR3 is 15 amino acids. With 2 bases clipped from V and 6 bases from J, the junction kept 5 bases outside the gene matches. CDR3 region: CASSYLAGKVNEQFF. CDR3 DNA: TGTGCCAGCAGTTACCTAGCGGGAAAGGTCAATGAGCAGTTCTTC.

This clonotype was detected only a few times. The chain carries TRBV5-1 and TRBJ2-1; D call uncertain. Germline V lookup: CDR1 SGHRS, CDR2 YFSETQ. V gave up 0 bases and J gave up 5 bases, with 6 bases separating them. This CDR3 comprises 13 residues. The CDR3 is CASSLDVNNEQFF. Written as DNA, the CDR3 is TGCGCCAGCAGCTTGGACGTCAACAATGAGCAGTTCTTC.

The chain is built from TRBV28 and TRBJ1-5; 7 positions match TRBD1. The junction had 3 bases not matched to a gene; V was cut back by 5 bases and J by 5 bases. Germline CDR1 and CDR2: MDHEN and SYDVKM. The CDR3 is 13 residues long. The CDR3 protein is CASSDRADQPQHF. CDR3 sequence (DNA): TGTGCCAGCAGTGACAGGGCTGATCAGCCCCAGCATTTT.

This clonotype was observed a handful of times. The rearrangement joins TRBV10-3 to TRBJ2-2; tentatively, D is TRBD1 (5 bases). This CDR3 spans 16 amino acids. Germline values: CDR1 ENHRY, CDR2 SYGVKD. The V end lost 9 bases, the J end lost 6 bases, and 23 bases lay between the germline ends. CDR3 DNA sequence: TGTGCCATTCCACGCGACAGAGAGTTATCCGCCGGGGAGCTGTTTTTT. This codes for CAIPRDRELSAGELFF.

V gene TRBV6-5 combines with J gene TRBJ2-7; the D gene could be TRBD1 or TRBD2 (5 bases each). Per germline, CDR1 MNHEY and CDR2 SVGAGI. The CDR3 loop spans 14 amino acids. V was clipped by 6 bases and J by 4 bases, with 16 bases between them. The CDR3 sequence: CASRPRGRAYEQYF. The CDR3 DNA sequence: TGTGCCAGCAGACCCCGGGGCAGAGCTTACGAGCAGTACTTC.

The chain links TRBV6-5 to TRBJ1-2; D call uncertain. The CDR3 consists of 17 residues. V lost 2 bases and J lost 2, with 18 bases in between. The germline CDR1 and CDR2 sequences are MNHEY and SVGAGI. The CDR3 sequence is CASSYRSRRAQNYGYTF. The CDR3 DNA follows: TGTGCCAGCAGTTACCGTTCCCGGAGGGCCCAGAACTATGGCTACACCTTC.

This clonotype was seen a single time. The rearrangement uses TRBV28 and TRBJ2-1, with D possibly TRBD2 on 6 matching bases. V gave up 0 bases and J gave up 7 bases, with 13 bases separating them. This CDR3 comprises 15 residues. CDR1 and CDR2 from the germline V gene are MDHEN and SYDVKM. The CDR3 protein is CASSLWVTGVNEQFF. The CDR3 DNA follows: TGTGCCAGCAGTTTATGGGTGACGGGAGTAAATGAGCAGTTCTTC.